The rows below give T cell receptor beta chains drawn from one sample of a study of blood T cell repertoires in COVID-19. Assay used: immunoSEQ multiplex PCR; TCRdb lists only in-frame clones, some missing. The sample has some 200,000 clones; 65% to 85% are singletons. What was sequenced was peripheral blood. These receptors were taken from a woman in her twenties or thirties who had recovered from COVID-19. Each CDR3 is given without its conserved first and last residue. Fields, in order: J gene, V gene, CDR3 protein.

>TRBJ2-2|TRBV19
ASSILRQKGVGELF
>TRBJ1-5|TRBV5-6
ASSSPGSNQPQH
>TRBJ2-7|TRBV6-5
ASSFPGVYEQY
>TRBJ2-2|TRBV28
ASSGGDSNTGELF
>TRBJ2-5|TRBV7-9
ASSQRTSGKTSETQY
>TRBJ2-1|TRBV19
ASSAGDTNNEQF
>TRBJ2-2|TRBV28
ASSSGQNTGELF
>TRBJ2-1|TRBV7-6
ASSLKAAWPNEQF
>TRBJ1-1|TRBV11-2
ASSPQGFEAF
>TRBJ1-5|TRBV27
ASSLVGGWQPQH
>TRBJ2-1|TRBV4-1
ASSQDMPGAPAGEQF
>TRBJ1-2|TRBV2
ASSDQGYGYT
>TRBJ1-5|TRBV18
ASSPDRVRSNQPQH
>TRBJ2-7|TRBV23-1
ASSQSERTSNYEQY
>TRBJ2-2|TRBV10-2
ASSERNTGELF
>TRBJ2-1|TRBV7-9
ASSWTSDGEQF
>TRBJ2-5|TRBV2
ASSGGDRGEETQY
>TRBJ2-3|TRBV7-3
ASSFTSGALDTQY
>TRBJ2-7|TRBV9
ASSVGFREEQY
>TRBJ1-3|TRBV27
ASSLGAGGNTIY
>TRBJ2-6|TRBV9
ASSALYGRRAGANVLT
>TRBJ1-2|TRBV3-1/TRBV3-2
ASSGPGGWGYT
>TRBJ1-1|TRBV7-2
ASTLDRGVEAF
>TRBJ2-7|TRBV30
AGQYRDRGSGNEQY
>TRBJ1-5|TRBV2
ASTSEGAGNQPQH
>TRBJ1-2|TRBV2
ASSLTGESYGYT
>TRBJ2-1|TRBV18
ASSPPSGAGYNEQF
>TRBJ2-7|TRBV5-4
ASSLGGTEGYEQY
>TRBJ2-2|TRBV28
ASSPLRGGNTGELF
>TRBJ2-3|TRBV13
ASSRSGITDTQY
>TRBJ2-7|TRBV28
ASTIPGTSGIYEQY
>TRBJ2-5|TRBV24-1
ATSTRTSGIQGQETQY
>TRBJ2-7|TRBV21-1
ASSKKHRDRAYEQY
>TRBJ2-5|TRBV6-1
ASSEGPKGRLGVQETQY
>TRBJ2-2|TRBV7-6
ASSLGQGARSVRLF
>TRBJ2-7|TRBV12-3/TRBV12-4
ASRSGHYEQY
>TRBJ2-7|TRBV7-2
ASSGGASGYYEQY
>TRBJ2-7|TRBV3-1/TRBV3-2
ASSHRDSVTYEQY
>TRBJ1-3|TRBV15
ATSRETSSGNTIY
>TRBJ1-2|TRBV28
ASKDPSGTTKNYGYT
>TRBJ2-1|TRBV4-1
ASSQIGSGLAVFDEQF
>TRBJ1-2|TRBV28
ASSPQGLYGYT